This is a list of T cell receptor beta chains from one sample in a study of T cells of healthy individuals. In TCRdb, the 5' RACE reads were re-called with MiXCR into one record per CDR3 protein. In the table there are fewer than 75,000 distinct CDR3 sequences, under 20% of which are singletons. These receptor sequences come from a human donor in good health. Both conserved end residues are part of each CDR3. D genes are given only for firm matches. Expanded clones get a size class; other rows say once, few or many, or leave the size out.

abundance: few; v_gene: TRBV30; j_gene: TRBJ1-4; d_gene: TRBD1; CDR3nt: TGTGCCTGGAGGCTGGGGACAGTAACTTCTGAAAAACTGTTTTTT; CDR3aa: CAWRLGTVTSEKLFF
abundance: few; v_gene: TRBV6-5; j_gene: TRBJ2-7; d_gene: .; CDR3nt: TGTGCCAGCAGTTCCTTAATTCTGGACGAGCAGTACTTC; CDR3aa: CASSSLILDEQYF
abundance: many; v_gene: TRBV7-2; j_gene: TRBJ1-2; d_gene: TRBD1; CDR3nt: TGTGCCAGCAGCGCGGGACAGGCCTATGGCTACACCTTC; CDR3aa: CASSAGQAYGYTF
abundance: many; v_gene: TRBV6-5; j_gene: TRBJ2-7; d_gene: .; CDR3nt: TGTGCCAGCATGGACACGAACAACTACGAGCAGTACTTC; CDR3aa: CASMDTNNYEQYF
abundance: few; v_gene: TRBV11-2; j_gene: TRBJ2-1; d_gene: TRBD2; CDR3nt: TGTGCCAGCAGGCGACTAGCGGGAGCCTACAATGAGCAGTTCTTC; CDR3aa: CASRRLAGAYNEQFF
abundance: many; v_gene: TRBV20-1; j_gene: TRBJ1-1; d_gene: .; CDR3nt: TGCAGTGCTAGAGTGCCAGGAGGGACTAGGACTGAAGCTTTCTTT; CDR3aa: CSARVPGGTRTEAFF
abundance: many; v_gene: TRBV6-5; j_gene: TRBJ2-1; d_gene: TRBD2; CDR3nt: TGTGCCACCTCACCCGGGAGGGGAAAGAGCAATGAGCAGTTCTTC; CDR3aa: CATSPGRGKSNEQFF
abundance: many; v_gene: TRBV12-3/TRBV12-4; j_gene: TRBJ2-5; d_gene: .; CDR3nt: TGTGCCAGCAGCCGACGCAACCAAGAGACCCAGTACTTC; CDR3aa: CASSRRNQETQYF
abundance: many; v_gene: TRBV20-1; j_gene: TRBJ2-1; d_gene: TRBD2; CDR3nt: TGCAGTGCGCCGCTAGCGGGAGGGCCGGATGAGCAGTTCTTC; CDR3aa: CSAPLAGGPDEQFF
abundance: many; v_gene: TRBV2; j_gene: TRBJ1-1; d_gene: .; CDR3nt: TGTGCCAGCAGTTGGGGTCAGAACACTGAAGCTTTCTTT; CDR3aa: CASSWGQNTEAFF
abundance: many; v_gene: TRBV20-1; j_gene: TRBJ2-2; d_gene: TRBD2; CDR3nt: TGCAGTGCGAGACTAGCGGGAATTAGCACCGGGGAGCTGTTTTTT; CDR3aa: CSARLAGISTGELFF
abundance: few; v_gene: TRBV4-1; j_gene: TRBJ2-7; d_gene: .; CDR3nt: TGCGCCAGCAGTCAACAGGGAGACTCATCCTACGAGCAGTACTTC; CDR3aa: CASSQQGDSSYEQYF
abundance: .; v_gene: TRBV14; j_gene: TRBJ2-4; d_gene: TRBD2; CDR3nt: TGTGCCAGCAGCCAAGCGGGAGGGAGGAACATTCAGTACTTC; CDR3aa: CASSQAGGRNIQYF
abundance: many; v_gene: TRBV7-9; j_gene: TRBJ1-1; d_gene: .; CDR3nt: TGTGCCAGCAGCTTAGGGTCGAACACTGAAGCTTTCTTT; CDR3aa: CASSLGSNTEAFF
abundance: many; v_gene: TRBV7-2; j_gene: TRBJ2-4; d_gene: TRBD1; CDR3nt: TGTGCCAGCAGCTTGGGACAGGCCTTAGACCCCATTCAGTACTTC; CDR3aa: CASSLGQALDPIQYF
abundance: many; v_gene: TRBV5-4; j_gene: TRBJ2-3; d_gene: TRBD2; CDR3nt: TGTGCCAGCAGCTCCCCCCTGGACGGCGGGGGGCTCACAGATACGCAGTATTTT; CDR3aa: CASSSPLDGGGLTDTQYF
abundance: .; v_gene: TRBV25-1; j_gene: TRBJ1-2; d_gene: .; CDR3nt: TGTGCCAGCAGTCAGGGGTCTGGCTATGGCTACACCTTC; CDR3aa: CASSQGSGYGYTF
abundance: many; v_gene: TRBV7-9; j_gene: TRBJ1-5; d_gene: TRBD1; CDR3nt: TGTGCCAGCAGCTCAGGGGGTTATAGCAATCAGCCCCAGCATTTT; CDR3aa: CASSSGGYSNQPQHF
abundance: few; v_gene: TRBV2; j_gene: TRBJ1-1; d_gene: .; CDR3nt: TGTGCCACCATCTCGGACAGCGCTATCACTGAAGCTTTCTTT; CDR3aa: CATISDSAITEAFF
abundance: many; v_gene: TRBV5-1; j_gene: TRBJ1-1; d_gene: TRBD1; CDR3nt: TGCGCCAGCAGCTCGACAGGGGGGTGGACTGAAGCTTTCTTT; CDR3aa: CASSSTGGWTEAFF
abundance: few; v_gene: TRBV19; j_gene: TRBJ1-1; d_gene: .; CDR3nt: TGTGCCAGTAGTGTCGTGGACACTGAAGCTTTCTTT; CDR3aa: CASSVVDTEAFF
abundance: few; v_gene: TRBV14; j_gene: TRBJ2-1; d_gene: TRBD1; CDR3nt: TGTGCCAGCAGACAACAGGGGAGCTCCTACAATGAGCAGTTCTTC; CDR3aa: CASRQQGSSYNEQFF
abundance: many; v_gene: TRBV4-1; j_gene: TRBJ1-1; d_gene: .; CDR3nt: TGCGCCAGCAGCCCGGCGAGTCAAGTAGGGGCTGAAGCTTTCTTT; CDR3aa: CASSPASQVGAEAFF
abundance: few; v_gene: TRBV9; j_gene: TRBJ2-3; d_gene: .; CDR3nt: TGTGCCAGCAGCGTAGGGCTGGGTATTAGCACAGATACGCAGTATTTT; CDR3aa: CASSVGLGISTDTQYF
abundance: .; v_gene: TRBV4-2; j_gene: TRBJ2-3; d_gene: .; CDR3nt: TGTGCCAGCAGCCGGGGGCTTACAGATACGCAGTATTTT; CDR3aa: CASSRGLTDTQYF
abundance: few; v_gene: TRBV7-6; j_gene: TRBJ2-1; d_gene: .; CDR3nt: TGTGCCAGCAGCTCCCCCTACAGGGTTAGGGCCAATGAGCAGTTCTTC; CDR3aa: CASSSPYRVRANEQFF
abundance: many; v_gene: TRBV29-1; j_gene: TRBJ2-3; d_gene: .; CDR3nt: TGCAGCGTTGAACGGACAGATACGCAGTATTTT; CDR3aa: CSVERTDTQYF
abundance: .; v_gene: TRBV7-3; j_gene: TRBJ2-3; d_gene: TRBD2; CDR3nt: TGTGCCAGCAGCCCCCCGGGGGGGCCTTCCGAAGCGCAGTATTTT; CDR3aa: CASSPPGGPSEAQYF
abundance: few; v_gene: TRBV15; j_gene: TRBJ2-3; d_gene: .; CDR3nt: TGTGCCACCAGCCTTTCACTTTCAGATACGCAGTATTTT; CDR3aa: CATSLSLSDTQYF
abundance: .; v_gene: TRBV29-1; j_gene: TRBJ1-2; d_gene: .; CDR3nt: TGCAGCGTTGAAGAGCTAGGTGTTGGGGGATCTGGCTACACCTTC; CDR3aa: CSVEELGVGGSGYTF
abundance: many; v_gene: TRBV14; j_gene: TRBJ2-1; d_gene: TRBD2; CDR3nt: TGTGCCAGTGCTGGACTAGCGGGCACCTACAATGAGCAGTTCTTC; CDR3aa: CASAGLAGTYNEQFF
abundance: .; v_gene: TRBV7-2; j_gene: TRBJ2-3; d_gene: TRBD2; CDR3nt: TGTGCCAGCAGCTTGAGGATGCGGGAGCCCCGCACAGATACGCAGTATTTT; CDR3aa: CASSLRMREPRTDTQYF
abundance: .; v_gene: TRBV6-5; j_gene: TRBJ2-5; d_gene: .; CDR3nt: TGTGCCATCAGTGAAACGAGACAGGACCAAGAGACCCAGTACTTC; CDR3aa: CAISETRQDQETQYF
abundance: many; v_gene: TRBV10-3; j_gene: TRBJ2-1; d_gene: TRBD2; CDR3nt: TGTGCCATCAGTGATGGGCTAGCGGGGGCCTACAATGAGCAGTTCTTC; CDR3aa: CAISDGLAGAYNEQFF
abundance: many; v_gene: TRBV23-1; j_gene: TRBJ2-1; d_gene: .; CDR3nt: TGCGCCAGCAGTCAATCGGAAGAATCCTACAATGAGCAGTTCTTC; CDR3aa: CASSQSEESYNEQFF
abundance: .; v_gene: TRBV5-1; j_gene: TRBJ1-6; d_gene: .; CDR3nt: TGCGCCAGCAGCCACGACAGTGGGCCGGCTAGATCACCCCTCCACTTT; CDR3aa: CASSHDSGPARSPLHF
abundance: .; v_gene: TRBV20-1; j_gene: TRBJ1-2; d_gene: TRBD1; CDR3nt: TGCAGTGCTAGAGATTTCGGACAGGGAGGCTATGGCTACACCTTC; CDR3aa: CSARDFGQGGYGYTF
abundance: .; v_gene: TRBV7-9; j_gene: TRBJ2-1; d_gene: .; CDR3nt: TGTGCCAGCAGCTGGGGGGGCGGCAATGAGCAGTTCTTC; CDR3aa: CASSWGGGNEQFF
abundance: many; v_gene: TRBV29-1; j_gene: TRBJ2-5; d_gene: .; CDR3nt: TGCAGCGTTGAGGCAGGTGAAGAGACCCAGTACTTC; CDR3aa: CSVEAGEETQYF
abundance: few; v_gene: TRBV7-9; j_gene: TRBJ1-1; d_gene: .; CDR3nt: TGTGCCAGCAGCTCGGAATTCGGTGAAGCTTTCTTT; CDR3aa: CASSSEFGEAFF
abundance: .; v_gene: TRBV7-3; j_gene: TRBJ1-6; d_gene: .; CDR3nt: TGTGCCAGCAGCTTAACTAACGATTCACCCCTCCACTTT; CDR3aa: CASSLTNDSPLHF
abundance: .; v_gene: TRBV7-1; j_gene: TRBJ2-3; d_gene: .; CDR3nt: TGTGCCAGCAGCTCGGGGACCACAGATACGCAGTATTTT; CDR3aa: CASSSGTTDTQYF
abundance: many; v_gene: TRBV6-5; j_gene: TRBJ2-1; d_gene: .; CDR3nt: TGTGCCAGCAGTTACTCCAGCAGTATTGAGCAGTTCTTC; CDR3aa: CASSYSSSIEQFF
abundance: few; v_gene: TRBV7-2; j_gene: TRBJ2-3; d_gene: .; CDR3nt: TGTGCCAGCAGCGCTGTAAAGGGGGATACGCAGTATTTT; CDR3aa: CASSAVKGDTQYF
abundance: many; v_gene: TRBV5-6; j_gene: TRBJ2-2; d_gene: TRBD2; CDR3nt: TGTGCCAGCAGCCGAACTAGCGGGTGGAACACCGGGGAGCTGTTTTTT; CDR3aa: CASSRTSGWNTGELFF